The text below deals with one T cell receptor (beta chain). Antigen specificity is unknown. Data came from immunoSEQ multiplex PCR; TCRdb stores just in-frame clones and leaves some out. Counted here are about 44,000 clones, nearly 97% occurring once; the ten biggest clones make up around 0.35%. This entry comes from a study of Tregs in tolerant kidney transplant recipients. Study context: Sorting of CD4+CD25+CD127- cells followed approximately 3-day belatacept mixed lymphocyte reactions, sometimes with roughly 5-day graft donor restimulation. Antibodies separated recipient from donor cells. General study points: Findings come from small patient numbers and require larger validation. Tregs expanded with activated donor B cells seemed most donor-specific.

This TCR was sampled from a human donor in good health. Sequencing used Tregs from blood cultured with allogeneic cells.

The chain's CDR3 is CASSRDRGPDTQYF. The CDR3 DNA is TGCGCCAGCAGCCGCGACAGGGGGCCAGATACGCAGTATTTT. V and J are TRBV4-1 and TRBJ2-3, with 10 bases identical to TRBD1. V lost 4 bases and J lost 4; bases outside the gene matches: 2. The CDR3 is 14 amino acids. Germline CDR1 reads MGHRA; CDR2 reads YSYEKL.